What follows is one T cell receptor beta chain and its context. As yet, its antigen is unknown. Assay execution proceeded at the deep level. Repertoires were generated with immunoSEQ multiplex PCR, while TCRdb's copy carries only in-frame clones and drops some. The table includes about 2.4 million clones, 90% to 95% detected once. These data come from a study of shared clonotypes between healthy human individuals. CDR1 SGHDN and CDR2 FVKESK come from the germline V gene. The CDR3 runs 13 residues. V dropped 4 bases and J dropped 3 bases, with 4 bases sitting between them. Whole-study findings and limits: It was observed that 5% to 6.5% of naive CD4 clonotypes were shared across four donors. Sampling used blood alone; tissue repertoires probably differ.

This receptor was obtained from a young man in good health. Sequencing input: naive CD4+ T cells sorted from blood. The sample's subset: CD45RA+ positively selected. V usage is TRBV14 and J usage is TRBJ2-6; D is undetermined. The CDR3 is CASSPGGANVLTF. In nucleotides, the CDR3 is TGTGCCAGCAGCCCAGGTGGGGCCAACGTCCTGACTTTC.